This T cell receptor beta chain was identified during a study of identical twins. In its sample, this clonotype was seen many times. The antigen is unknown. Study-level points and caveats: The analysis was cross-sectional rather than longitudinal within donors.

Each donor was a healthy Caucasian. A universal primer binding site was introduced by template switching. The final cDNA contained unique molecular identifiers. TCRdb analysed the 5' RACE reads with MiXCR anew, one entry per CDR3 protein. The sample lists around 680,000 distinct CDR3 sequences; around 8.3% were seen once. The germline V gene encodes CDR1 SEHNR and CDR2 FQNEAQ (reference sequence). V was pared by 8 bases and J by 2 bases, with 13 bases of the junction left unmatched. The CDR3 is made up of 16 amino acids. The same specimen was also included in a second study, on yellow fever vaccine responses in identical twins. That report adds: Twins showed a vaccine T cell response that reportedly seemed partly convergent, partly personalized.

The clonotype was recovered from a woman between 18 and 29 years old in good health. Sequencing input: PBMCs. This rearrangement joins TRBV7-9 to TRBJ2-5, with 8 bases lining up with TRBD1. The CDR3 DNA reads TGTGCCAGCCCGCCTGCCGGGACAGGACCTCAAGAGACCCAGTACTTC. Protein sequence: CASPPAGTGPQETQYF.